The clone carrying this T cell receptor (beta chain) has more than one count but fewer than ten. Its antigen is as yet unknown. Trimming removed 1 base from V and 2 bases from J, with 10 bases in between. Germline CDR1 is SGHRS and CDR2 is YFSETQ. CDR3 length: 15 residues. The study recruited healthy Caucasian donors from Russia who were aged about 6 to 90. It was with a sample-barcoded 5' primer and a J-beta primer mix that a second PCR of about 7 to 12 cycles was run. The template-switch adaptor, which had 12 random nucleotides, put a tag on each cDNA molecule. TCRdb processed the 5' RACE reads anew with MiXCR; each CDR3 protein has one entry. In the table there are over 1,500,000 distinct CDR3 sequences, 35% to 50% of which are singletons. This sample is part of a study of blood T cells in healthy people across ages. Points from the study as a whole: In these data, TCR beta diversity tracked strongly with naive T cell percentage. Age showed a roughly linear inverse relationship with TCR beta diversity per million T cells.

The chain recombines TRBV5-1 with TRBJ2-1; D not resolved. Input material: blood. This clonotype was sampled from a human donor in good health. CDR3 in DNA: TGCGCCAGCAGCTTGACTGACATTGCCTACAATGAGCAGTTCTTC. Translation: CASSLTDIAYNEQFF.